This passage covers 30 T cell receptor beta chains from one sample sequenced in a study of blood T cell repertoires in COVID-19. The assay was immunoSEQ multiplex PCR, and TCRdb's table has in-frame clones only and misses some. This sample has around 290,000 clones, with 75% to 90% found just once. Material for sequencing was peripheral blood. The source is a woman aged 70-85 years with COVID-19, enrolled during active disease.

V and J are TRBV10-1 and TRBJ2-3; 7 nucleotides line up with TRBD1. The length of the CDR3 is 14 residues. V lost 5 bases, J lost 1 base, and 3 bases stayed unmatched. Germline lookup yields CDR1 WNHNN and CDR2 SYGVQD (reference sequence). As DNA, the CDR3 is TGCGCCAGCAGTTCTACAGGGGGCACAGATACGCAGTATTTT. Protein sequence: CASSSTGGTDTQYF.

This chain connects TRBV23-1 to TRBJ1-1; 7 positions agree with TRBD1. TRBV23-1 is an ORF, and what it does is uncertain. The V segment lost 0 bases and the J segment 6 bases; nucleotides outside the gene matches: 19. CDR3 length equals 19 residues. The CDR3, as DNA: TGCGCCAGCAGTCAATCGGGCCCGCCAAGGGACAGCCCGTGGTCTGAAGCTTTCTTT. It translates to CASSQSGPPRDSPWSEAFF.

V usage is TRBV6-1 and J usage is TRBJ1-3; the D gene is possibly TRBD1 (6 bases). The germline V gene has CDR1 MNHNS and CDR2 SASEGT. Trimming stripped 3 bases from V and 1 base from J, with 10 bases between. The CDR3 extends over 15 amino acids. CDR3 sequence reads: CASSDGQSSGNTIYF. DNA of the CDR3: TGTGCCAGCAGTGATGGACAGTCTTCTGGAAACACCATATATTTT.

The chain is built from TRBV12-5 and TRBJ2-3, with 8 nucleotides matching TRBD2. Germline lookup yields CDR1 LGHNT and CDR2 FRNRAP. There are 14 residues in the CDR3. The V and J ends lost 6 bases and 2 bases, in that order; junction bases with no gene match: 4. The DNA for the CDR3 is TGTGCTAGTGGGCGGGGGGTTAACACAGATACGCAGTATTTT. Translation: CASGRGVNTDTQYF.

The rearrangement joins TRBV27 to TRBJ2-5; 10 bases are a match to TRBD2. The junction had 4 bases not matched to a gene; V was cut back by 2 bases and J by 4 bases. This CDR3 has 15 amino acids. Germline values: CDR1 MNHEY, CDR2 SMNVEV (reference sequence). Here the CDR3 DNA reads TGTGCCAGCAGTTTAGGGACTAGCGCGGCAGAGACCCAGTACTTC. It encodes CASSLGTSAAETQYF.

The chain carries TRBV7-3 and TRBJ2-1, with 7 bases matching TRBD2. CDR1 SGHTA and CDR2 FQGTGA come from the germline V gene. V dropped 1 base and J dropped 5; count of bases not matched to a gene: 11. CDR3 length equals 17 residues. This CDR3 is CASSLIPSGTKNNEQFF. As DNA, the CDR3 is TGTGCCAGCAGCTTAATCCCTTCCGGGACTAAAAACAATGAGCAGTTCTTC.

This clone occurred once. The chain carries TRBV7-9 and TRBJ1-1; D is undetermined. Germline V gives CDR1 SEHNR, CDR2 FQNEAQ (reference sequence). The CDR3 has 15 amino acids. V gave up 1 base and J gave up 4 bases, with 13 bases separating them. The CDR3 protein is CASSLVLGLGTEAFF. DNA for the CDR3: TGTGCCAGCAGCTTAGTACTCGGACTGGGCACTGAAGCTTTCTTT.

This clone was detected many times. The chain recombines TRBV5-1 with TRBJ1-2; D is ambiguous. Germline V lookup: CDR1 SGHRS, CDR2 YFSETQ. Trimming took off 3 bases at V and 4 bases at J, with 13 bases between the two ends. The CDR3 totals 14 residues. The CDR3 nucleotides are TGCGCCAGCAGCTCTGCCGAGTTTGGCTATGGCTACACCTTC. It encodes CASSSAEFGYGYTF.

The chain has TRBV7-2 and TRBJ2-2; 11 positions match TRBD2. V was clipped by 1 base and J by 8 bases; unmatched bases: 6. The length of the CDR3 is 16 residues. Germline CDR1 reads SGHTA; CDR2 reads FQGNSA. CDR3 in amino acids: CASSLGLAGTIGELFF. CDR3 DNA: TGTGCCAGCAGCTTAGGACTAGCGGGGACAATTGGGGAGCTGTTTTTT.

This chain's CDR3 is CASSLTLAGGSGTQYF. The CDR3 nucleotides are TGTGCCAGCAGCTTAACCCTAGCGGGAGGCAGCGGTACGCAGTATTTT. The chain links TRBV7-3 to TRBJ2-3; 11 bases line up with TRBD2. After removal of 0 bases from V and 8 bases from J, the junction contained 7 bases not matched to a gene. The V gene's germline CDR1 is SGHTA and CDR2 FQGTGA. The CDR3 contains 16 residues.

The J gene is TRBJ2-3, the V gene TRBV5-4; D gene unclear. V lost 1 base to trimming and J lost 2 bases, with 8 bases between them. Germline lookup yields CDR1 SGHNT and CDR2 YYREEE (reference sequence). This CDR3 spans 14 amino acids. CDR3 protein: CASSLRTDTDTQYF. The DNA for the CDR3 is TGTGCCAGCAGCTTGCGCACAGACACAGATACGCAGTATTTT.

Only one count was recorded for this clone. Different DNA sequences within this sample yield the same CDR3. The CDR3 here is CASSIGPNTEAFF. Written as DNA, the CDR3 is TGTGCCAGTAGTATCGGTCCGAACACTGAAGCTTTCTTT. The rearrangement links TRBV19 to TRBJ1-1; D gene ambiguous. The CDR3 has 13 amino acids. V shed 3 bases and J shed 1 base, with 6 bases lying between them. CDR1 and CDR2 (germline): LNHDA, SQIVND (reference sequence).

The chain carries TRBV6-6 and TRBJ1-4; D is ambiguous. This CDR3 is built from 15 residues. Germline V gene lookup returns CDR1 MNHNY and CDR2 SVGAGI (reference sequence). V lost 6 bases and J lost 0, with 11 bases in between. The CDR3 reads CASSRPGATNEKLFF. In nucleotides, the CDR3 is TGTGCCAGCAGCCGACCGGGAGCAACTAATGAAAAACTGTTTTTT.

The genes are TRBV5-8 and TRBJ2-7; possible D gene TRBD1, 6 bases. Per germline, CDR1 SGHTS and CDR2 YDEGEE. The V end lost 4 bases, the J end lost 3 bases, and 14 bases lay between the germline ends. The CDR3 consists of 14 residues. The chain's CDR3 is CASSIGQSLYEQYF. The CDR3 DNA reads TGTGCCAGCAGCATCGGACAGAGCCTCTACGAGCAGTACTTC.

The chain couples TRBV5-1 to TRBJ2-7, with TRBD2 as a possible D gene (6 bases). CDR3 length equals 14 residues. In germline, CDR1 is SGHRS, CDR2 YFSETQ. V lost 0 bases and J lost 3, with 10 bases in between. CDR3 DNA sequence: TGCGCCAGCAGCTTGGAGGGAGGCAGCTACGAGCAGTACTTC. Amino acid sequence: CASSLEGGSYEQYF. Full variable domain (remainder filled in from reference TRBV5-1 and TRBJ2-7): KAGVTQTPRYLIKTRGQQVTLSCSPISGHRSVSWYQQTPGQGLQFLFEYFSETQRNKGNFPGRFSGRQFSNSRSEMNVSTLELGDSALYLCASSLEGGSYEQYFGPGTRLTVT.

This clone appeared a single time. The rearrangement joins TRBV19 to TRBJ1-2; 11 nucleotides match TRBD1. The junction had 10 bases not matched to a gene; V was cut back by 5 bases and J by 8 bases. The germline CDR1 and CDR2 sequences are LNHDA and SQIVND (reference sequence). The CDR3 loop spans 15 amino acids. The DNA for the CDR3 is TGTGCCAGTAGTTCATCCGGGACAGGGGGTTTAGGCTACACCTTC. Its translation is CASSSSGTGGLGYTF. Together with reference TRBV19 and TRBJ1-2, the CDR3 gives the full variable domain: DGGITQSPKYLFRKEGQNVTLSCEQNLNHDAMYWYRQDPGQGLRLIYYSQIVNDFQKGDIAEGYSVSREKKESFPLTVTSAQKNPTAFYLCASSSSGTGGLGYTFGSGTRLTVV.

This clone occurred once. V and J are TRBV4-1 and TRBJ2-3; 7 bases are shared with TRBD2. Germline loops: CDR1 MGHRA, CDR2 YSYEKL. V gave up 3 bases and J gave up 0 bases; unmatched junction bases: 9. The CDR3 contains 17 residues. The CDR3 coding sequence is TGCGCCAGCAGCCACACGGGACTAATATTAAGCACAGATACGCAGTATTTT. Translating it yields CASSHTGLILSTDTQYF.

This clone was seen a few times. The chain is built from TRBV5-1 and TRBJ1-2; D ambiguous. The CDR3 is 13 residues long. The germline CDR1 and CDR2 sequences are SGHRS and YFSETQ. V lost 3 bases and J 5 bases, leaving 11 bases between the germline ends. The DNA for the CDR3 is TGCGCCAGCAGCTCACCTTCTCGGTATGGCTACACCTTC. It specifies CASSSPSRYGYTF. Based on the CDR3 plus reference TRBV5-1 and TRBJ1-2, the full variable domain is KAGVTQTPRYLIKTRGQQVTLSCSPISGHRSVSWYQQTPGQGLQFLFEYFSETQRNKGNFPGRFSGRQFSNSRSEMNVSTLELGDSALYLCASSSPSRYGYTFGSGTRLTVV.

The chain is built from TRBV2 and TRBJ2-5, with D perhaps TRBD2 (8 bases). The CDR3 has 13 amino acids. Germline loops: CDR1 SNHLY, CDR2 FYNNEI. The V end lost 0 bases, the J end lost 11 bases, and 13 bases lay between the germline ends. DNA of the CDR3: TGTGCCAGCAGTGAAGCGGGACAGCGGGGGCAGTACTTC. It translates to CASSEAGQRGQYF.

The chain has TRBV10-3 and TRBJ2-1, with 9 bases identical to TRBD2. Germline CDR1 ENHRY, CDR2 SYGVKD. CDR3 length: 18 residues. V was pared by 0 bases and J by 1 base, with 7 bases of the junction left unmatched. The DNA for the CDR3 is TGTGCCATCAGTGAGTCTAGCGGGGGCCCGGGGTCCTACAATGAGCAGTTCTTC. Translation gives CAISESSGGPGSYNEQFF.

The chain carries TRBV2 and TRBJ2-2, with D possibly TRBD1 on 5 matching bases. This CDR3 spans 15 amino acids. V lost 7 bases and J 3 bases, leaving 15 bases between the germline ends. From germline, CDR1 is SNHLY and CDR2 FYNNEI. The CDR3 sequence: CASTLIPRDTGELFF. The CDR3 coding sequence is TGTGCCAGCACTCTCATACCCAGGGACACCGGGGAGCTGTTTTTT.

The V gene is TRBV18, the J gene TRBJ1-4; D unclear. Trimming removed 8 bases at V and 5 bases at J, with 18 bases between. Germline CDR1 reads KGHSH; CDR2 reads LQKENI. The CDR3 extends over 15 amino acids. The CDR3: CASGEDRGNNEKLFF. CDR3 nucleotides: TGTGCCAGCGGAGAGGACCGAGGGAACAATGAAAAACTGTTTTTT.

The chain joins TRBV18 to TRBJ2-7; possibly TRBD2 for D (6 bases). The CDR3 runs to 15 residues. Germline loops: CDR1 KGHSH, CDR2 LQKENI. With 3 bases removed from V and 3 bases from J, the gap between germline ends came to 15 bases. The CDR3 region has the DNA TGTGCCAGCTCACCGATGGGGGGTCTGGGCTACGAGCAGTACTTC. Protein product: CASSPMGGLGYEQYF.

The chain combines TRBV13 with TRBJ2-7, with 10 bases matching TRBD1. Germline loops: CDR1 PRHDT, CDR2 FYEKMQ (reference sequence). The CDR3 runs 14 residues. After removal of 5 bases from V and 5 bases from J, the junction contained 6 bases not matched to a gene. The CDR3 protein is CASSPRGQGHEQYF. The CDR3 DNA reads TGTGCCAGCAGCCCTAGGGGACAGGGGCACGAGCAGTACTTC. The whole variable domain, remainder taken from reference TRBV13 and TRBJ2-7, is AAGVIQSPRHLIKEKRETATLKCYPIPRHDTVYWYQQGPGQDPQFLISFYEKMQSDKGSIPDRFSAQQFSDYHSELNMSSLELGDSALYFCASSPRGQGHEQYFGPGTRLTVT.

The CDR3 coding sequence is TGTGCCAGCAGCTTGAGCCTAGCGGGGGGGTACCAAGAGACCCAGTACTTC. Translated, it gives CASSLSLAGGYQETQYF. The chain combines TRBV7-9 with TRBJ2-5; TRBD2 matches at 12 bases. CDR1 and CDR2 from the germline V gene are SEHNR and FQNEAQ (reference sequence). The CDR3 runs 17 residues. The V and J ends lost 3 bases and 0 bases, in that order; junction bases with no gene match: 5.

The chain carries TRBV19 and TRBJ1-1; D is possibly TRBD1 (5 bases). CDR3 length: 13 residues. V gave up 7 bases and J gave up 4 bases, with 13 bases separating them. CDR1 is LNHDA and CDR2 is SQIVND in the germline V gene (reference sequence). CDR3 in amino acids: CASKAGYGTEAFF. The CDR3 nucleotides are TGTGCCAGTAAGGCAGGGTACGGCACTGAAGCTTTCTTT.

This chain links TRBV28 with TRBJ1-2; possibly TRBD1 for D (6 bases). From germline, CDR1 is MDHEN and CDR2 SYDVKM. The CDR3 extends over 13 amino acids. Trimming took 4 bases from V and 6 from J, leaving 12 bases between them. CDR3 amino acids: CASSWGTRNGYTF. As DNA, the CDR3 is TGTGCCAGCAGTTGGGGGACAAGGAATGGCTACACCTTC.

This chain connects TRBV30 to TRBJ2-3, with TRBD2 matching over 7 bases. V was clipped by 5 bases and J by 1 base; unmatched bases: 6. The CDR3 sequence is 14 residues long. Germline V CDR1 and CDR2: GTSNPN, SVGIG (reference sequence). The CDR3 spells CAWSPGRGTDTQYF. The CDR3 DNA is TGTGCCTGGTCTCCGGGGAGGGGCACAGATACGCAGTATTTT.

The rearrangement links TRBV9 to TRBJ2-7; 8 bases are shared with TRBD2. Per the germline V gene, CDR1 is SGDLS and CDR2 is YYNGEE. V dropped 3 bases and J dropped 3; count of bases not matched to a gene: 11. This CDR3 region has 16 residues. CDR3 bases: TGTGCCAGCAGCGCTTCGTCCGGGACTAGAGGCTACGAGCAGTACTTC. Residues: CASSASSGTRGYEQYF.

This rearrangement joins TRBV11-2 to TRBJ1-4, with D tentatively TRBD1 (5 bases). This CDR3 comprises 14 residues. Deletions cut 2 bases from V and 8 bases from J, with 12 bases between. The germline V gene has CDR1 SGHAT and CDR2 FQNNGV. For the CDR3, the DNA is TGTGCCAGCAGCTTACAGGGAGGTGGGGAAAAACTGTTTTTT. Protein sequence: CASSLQGGGEKLFF.